This TCR beta chain came from a study of T cell responses to AZD1222 COVID-19 vaccine. The sample holds one count of this clone. The table came from immunoSEQ multiplex PCR; TCRdb's copy has only in-frame clones and leaves some out. The sample lists some 110,000 clones, around 90% occurring once. Germline CDR1 LGHNA, CDR2 YNFKEQ. V lost 5 bases, J lost 1 base, and 3 bases stayed unmatched. The CDR3 spans 14 residues. This rearrangement joins TRBV4-2 to TRBJ1-1, with 8 bases lining up with TRBD1. The source is an adult in good health. The sequenced sample was peripheral blood, obtained on day 0 of AZD1222 vaccination. DNA of the CDR3: TGTGCCAGCAGCGGACAGGGCCCGAACACTGAAGCTTTCTTT. This gives the protein CASSGQGPNTEAFF.